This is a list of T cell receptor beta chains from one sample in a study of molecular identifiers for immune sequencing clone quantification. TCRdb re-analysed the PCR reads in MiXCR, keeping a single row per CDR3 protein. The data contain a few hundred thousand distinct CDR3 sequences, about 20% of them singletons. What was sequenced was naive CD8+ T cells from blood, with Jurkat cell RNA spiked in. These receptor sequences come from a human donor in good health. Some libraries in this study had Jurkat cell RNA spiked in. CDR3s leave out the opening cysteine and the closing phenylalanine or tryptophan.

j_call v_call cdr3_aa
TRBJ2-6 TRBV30 AWSFDSGANVLT
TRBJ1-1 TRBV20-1 SARVGFGTEAF
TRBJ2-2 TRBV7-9 ASSSGLAVNTGELF
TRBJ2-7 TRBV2 ASSGTRTYEQY
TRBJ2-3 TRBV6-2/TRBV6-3 ASSYTDLTDTQY
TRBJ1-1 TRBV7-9 ASSLREDTEAF
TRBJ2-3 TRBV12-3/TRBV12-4 ASSLSLTRSDTQY
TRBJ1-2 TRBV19 ASRPEAYGYT
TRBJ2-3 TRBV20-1 SARESGGIDTQY
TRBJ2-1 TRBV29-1 SARGVRYNEQF
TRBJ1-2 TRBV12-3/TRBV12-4 ASSAHAPGRNYGYT
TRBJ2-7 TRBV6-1 ASIRGEQY
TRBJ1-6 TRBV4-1 ASSQDWSSYNSPLH
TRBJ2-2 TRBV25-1 ATGRGRAGELF
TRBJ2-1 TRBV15 ATSRERRNSYNEQF
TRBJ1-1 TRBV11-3 AGSSGQGEAF
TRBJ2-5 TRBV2 ASSVTETQY
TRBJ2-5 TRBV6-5 ASSYQGANAETQY
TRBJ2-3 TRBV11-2 ASSLGPYSHTQY
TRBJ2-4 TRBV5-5 ASSLAPGINIQY
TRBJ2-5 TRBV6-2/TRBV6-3 ASYSVRDYRDQETQY
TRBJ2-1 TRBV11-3 ASSLRDRYNEQF
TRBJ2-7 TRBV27 ASSLSTTGVGYEQY
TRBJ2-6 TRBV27 ASSSTARTGAGANVLT
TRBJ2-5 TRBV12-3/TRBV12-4 ASSFEDSQETQY
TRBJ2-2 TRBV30 AWTQGALNTGELF
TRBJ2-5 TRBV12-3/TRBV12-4 ASRGQGARETQY
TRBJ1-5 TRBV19 ASTTIPGNQPQH
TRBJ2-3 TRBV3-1 ASSPGTEGTQY
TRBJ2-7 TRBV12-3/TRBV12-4 ASTLRGTYEQY
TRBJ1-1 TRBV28 ASSVRGRTEAF
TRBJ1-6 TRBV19 ASSMGAKGNSPLH
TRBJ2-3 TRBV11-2 ASSPRGSGGTDTQY
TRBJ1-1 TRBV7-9 ASSLGTPWGIMNTGAF
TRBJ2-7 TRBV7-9 ASSQPVDGAYEQY
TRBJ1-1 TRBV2 ARGSVMNTEAF
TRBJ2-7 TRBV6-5 ASSRSGFYEQY
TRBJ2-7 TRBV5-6 ATGGAAGEQY
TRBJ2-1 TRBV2 ASSEGGLAYNNEQF
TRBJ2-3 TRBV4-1 ASSQLTSATDTQY
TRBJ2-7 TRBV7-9 ASSLLGVASGSTEQY
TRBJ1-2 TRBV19 ASSPSGTTYGYT
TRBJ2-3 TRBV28 ASSLAGSGTDTQY
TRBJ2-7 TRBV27 ASSSTGIGFAEQY
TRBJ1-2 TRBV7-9 ASSLSGTRHGYT
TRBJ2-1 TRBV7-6 ASSRLAGGPNEQF
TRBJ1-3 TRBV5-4 ASSLDPLGGGNTIY
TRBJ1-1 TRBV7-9 ASEAWARDEAF
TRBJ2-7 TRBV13 ASSTGTSGTYEQY
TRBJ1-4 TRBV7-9 ATDRPTNEKLF
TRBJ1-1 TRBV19 ASSKGLQTEAF
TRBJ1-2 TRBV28 ASRPPRADYGYT
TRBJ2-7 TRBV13 ASSLATSGGAAEQY
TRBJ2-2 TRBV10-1 AGSETGQVNTGELF
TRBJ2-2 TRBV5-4 ASSPASNTGELF
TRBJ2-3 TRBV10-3 AVSGSGGYTDTQY